The source of this T cell receptor (beta chain) is a study of cytomegalovirus exposure and HLA in healthy donors. CDR1 is SGHTA and CDR2 is FQGTGA in the germline V gene. This CDR3 comprises 16 residues. The PCR was carried out with 60 Vbeta primers and 13 Jbeta primers. Using immunoSEQ multiplex PCR, the repertoire was profiled, and TCRdb retains in-frame clones only, with some absent. The repertoire table contains around 150,000 clones. This TCR was sampled from a woman aged 55 to 70 in good health and CMV-seronegative. Sequencing used PBMCs. This rearrangement joins TRBV7-3 to TRBJ2-5; D not certain. The J call is doubtful: the DNA matches TRBJ2-7 better. Here the CDR3 reads CASSLRPDHWGYEQYF. The CDR3 nucleotides are TGTGCCAGCAGCTTAAGACCGGACCACTGGGGCTACGAGCAGTACTTC.